Below are 22 T cell receptor beta chains sequenced from a single sample in a study of T cell responses to AZD1222 COVID-19 vaccine. Some clones are missing from TCRdb's copy, which holds only in-frame ones; the method was immunoSEQ multiplex PCR. The sample lists around 140,000 clones, roughly 90% occurring once. Material: peripheral blood, obtained 28 days after the second AZD1222 dose. Receptors were obtained from an adult who received the AZD1222 COVID-19 vaccine.

The V gene is TRBV7-6, the J gene TRBJ2-2; 9 bases match TRBD2. CDR1 SGHVS and CDR2 FNYEAQ come from the germline V gene. The CDR3 runs 16 residues. V gave up 5 bases and J gave up 1 base; unmatched junction bases: 5. As DNA, the CDR3 is TGTGCCAGCAGCCCTGCGGGAGGGGTGAACACCGGGGAGCTGTTTTTT. Translating gives CASSPAGGVNTGELFF. Supplemented by reference TRBV7-6 and TRBJ2-2, the full variable domain reads GAGVSQSPRYKVTKRGQDVALRCDPISGHVSLYWYRQALGQGPEFLTYFNYEAQQDKSGLPNDRFSAERPEGSISTLTIQRTEQRDSAMYRCASSPAGGVNTGELFFGEGSRLTVL.

DNA for the CDR3: TGCGCCAGCAGTGAGAGAGCCCTGAAGAGGAGGGGCTACACCTTC. As protein: CASSERALKRRGYTF. V and J are TRBV10-1 and TRBJ1-2; D gene uncertain. Trimming took off 2 bases at V and 8 bases at J, with 18 bases between the two ends. The germline gives CDR1 WNHNN, CDR2 SYGVQD (reference sequence). The CDR3 extends over 15 amino acids.

V and J are TRBV4-1 and TRBJ2-1; 10 nucleotides align to TRBD2. The length of the CDR3 is 20 residues. The germline CDR1 and CDR2 sequences are MGHRA and YSYEKL. V lost 4 bases, J lost 1 base, and 16 bases stayed unmatched. CDR3 DNA sequence: TGCGCCAGCAGCCCTAACATCCTAGCGGGGGAGCAAGCGTCCTACAATGAGCAGTTCTTC. It codes for CASSPNILAGEQASYNEQFF.

The chain carries TRBV11-3 and TRBJ2-1; D is possibly TRBD1 or TRBD2 (6 bases each). Trimming pared 5 bases from V and 6 bases from J, leaving 14 bases between. CDR1 and CDR2 (germline): SGHNT, YENEEA. This CDR3 is 14 amino acids long. In DNA, the CDR3 is TGTGCCAGCAGCCTCGAGGGGGGATCCAATGAGCAGTTCTTC. This gives the protein CASSLEGGSNEQFF.

The V and J genes are TRBV27 and TRBJ2-7, with D uncertain. The length of the CDR3 is 14 residues. From germline, CDR1 is MNHEY and CDR2 SMNVEV (reference sequence). V lost 5 bases and J 4 bases, leaving 15 bases between the germline ends. Here the CDR3 reads CASSRGSPSYEQYF. CDR3 bases: TGTGCCAGCAGTCGAGGCTCGCCCTCATACGAGCAGTACTTC.

This sequence joins TRBV6-2 or TRBV6-3 and TRBJ2-1; weak D call: TRBD1 (6 bases). CDR3 length: 13 residues. In germline, CDR1 is MNHEY, CDR2 SVGEGT. With 2 bases removed from V and 7 bases from J, the gap between germline ends came to 9 bases. CDR3 residues: CASSYGRGNEQFF. CDR3 DNA: TGTGCCAGCAGTTACGGCAGGGGAAATGAGCAGTTCTTC.

In regard to this clone: The same CDR3 arises from other DNA sequences in this sample as well. V usage is TRBV7-2 and J usage is TRBJ2-1; 10 bases fit TRBD2. Germline lookup yields CDR1 SGHTA and CDR2 FQGNSA. With 2 bases clipped from V and 4 bases from J, the junction kept 2 bases outside the gene matches. The length of the CDR3 is 15 residues. The CDR3 spells CASSLLAGDYNEQFF. The CDR3 DNA sequence: TGTGCCAGCAGCTTACTAGCGGGAGATTACAATGAGCAGTTCTTC.

This chain joins TRBV28 and TRBJ1-2; D remains unclear. CDR1 MDHEN and CDR2 SYDVKM come from the germline V gene. The CDR3 has 12 amino acids. V lost 3 bases and J 8 bases, leaving 10 bases between the germline ends. CDR3 region: CASSFSGGGYTF. DNA of the CDR3: TGTGCCAGCAGTTTTAGTGGTGGGGGCTACACCTTC.

The chain carries TRBV11-2 and TRBJ1-2, with a weak D call TRBD1 (5 bases). The germline V and J ends were trimmed by 3 bases and 5 bases, with 10 bases remaining between them. The germline V gene has CDR1 SGHAT and CDR2 FQNNGV. The CDR3 extends over 13 amino acids. CDR3 in DNA: TGTGCCAGCAGCTTGGACATCCTTTATGGCTACACCTTC. Its protein product is CASSLDILYGYTF.

This chain connects TRBV29-1 to TRBJ1-2; the D is unclear. The germline gives CDR1 SQVTM, CDR2 ANQGSEA. The CDR3 runs to 12 residues. Trimming shortened V by 6 bases and J by 3 bases, and 11 bases separated the two germline ends. CDR3 sequence: CSVGGWDYGYTF. CDR3 coding DNA: TGCAGCGTGGGAGGGTGGGACTATGGCTACACCTTC.

As regards this clone: The sample contains more than one DNA sequence encoding this CDR3. The chain uses TRBV27 and TRBJ2-5, with D maybe TRBD1 (6 bases). The germline V gene has CDR1 MNHEY and CDR2 SMNVEV (reference sequence). The CDR3 consists of 16 residues. V lost 6 bases, J lost 5 bases, and 22 bases lay in between. The CDR3 DNA is TGTGCCAGCAGCTTCCGACGATCATTGGGACACGAGACCCAGTACTTC. This translates into CASSFRRSLGHETQYF.

The chain is built from TRBV10-3 and TRBJ2-7; 10 bases are a match to TRBD2. Germline CDR1 ENHRY, CDR2 SYGVKD. After removal of 6 bases from V and 6 bases from J, the junction contained 5 bases not matched to a gene. The CDR3 has 13 residues. Here the CDR3 DNA reads TGTGCCATCAGAACTAGCGGGATGAGCGAGCAGTACTTC. Amino acid sequence: CAIRTSGMSEQYF.

The rearrangement joins TRBV7-3 to TRBJ1-3; D remains unclear. V lost 2 bases to trimming and J lost 4 bases, with 6 bases between them. Germline values: CDR1 SGHTA, CDR2 FQGTGA. The CDR3 covers 13 residues. The CDR3 loop is CASSLYSGNTIYF. DNA for the CDR3: TGTGCCAGCAGCTTATATAGCGGAAACACCATATATTTT.

A single count supports this clone. The CDR3 coding sequence is TGTGCCAGCAGTCTAAGGCGGACAGGAGAAAAACTGTTTTTT. Its protein is CASSLRRTGEKLFF. The chain has TRBV6-4 and TRBJ1-4, with 7 bases aligning to TRBD1. This CDR3 is built from 14 residues. After removal of 5 bases from V and 8 bases from J, the junction contained 8 bases not matched to a gene. The germline CDR1 and CDR2 sequences are MRHNA and SNTAGT.

The V gene is TRBV7-2, the J gene TRBJ2-3, with D perhaps assigned TRBD1 or TRBD2 (6 bases each). Germline lookup yields CDR1 SGHTA and CDR2 FQGNSA. This CDR3 spans 16 amino acids. V lost 3 bases to trimming and J lost 0 bases, with 13 bases between them. The CDR3 DNA sequence: TGTGCCAGCAGCTTTTTAGGAGGGGGTAGCACAGATACGCAGTATTTT. Protein: CASSFLGGGSTDTQYF.

The chain recombines TRBV7-2 with TRBJ2-6; D call uncertain. The V and J ends lost 5 bases and 2 bases respectively, with 13 bases between them. Per germline, CDR1 SGHTA and CDR2 FQGNSA. CDR3 size: 16 residues. CDR3 in DNA: TGTGCCAGCAGCCCCCTGGTGGGAACTGGGGCCAACGTCCTGACTTTC. The encoded protein is CASSPLVGTGANVLTF.

The chain combines TRBV19 with TRBJ1-2; D not certain. The CDR3 has 14 residues. The V end lost 3 bases, the J end lost 4 bases, and 12 bases lay between the germline ends. The germline V gene encodes CDR1 LNHDA and CDR2 SQIVND (reference sequence). The CDR3 DNA reads as TGTGCCAGTAGTATGGAAAGGACTCGCTATGGCTACACCTTC. Its protein product is CASSMERTRYGYTF.

The chain joins TRBV6-5 to TRBJ2-5; 8 bases agree with TRBD1. V trimming: 7 bases; J trimming: 6 bases; junction bases outside the gene matches: 7. CDR1 MNHEY and CDR2 SVGAGI come from the germline V gene. This CDR3 spans 13 amino acids. Here the CDR3 reads CASKMDRAKTQYF. The CDR3 coding sequence is TGTGCCAGCAAAATGGACAGGGCGAAGACCCAGTACTTC.

This clone was counted once. Other DNA variants within this sample encode the same CDR3. This chain links TRBV11-2 with TRBJ2-1, with TRBD1 identical over 7 bases. Germline V lookup: CDR1 SGHAT, CDR2 FQNNGV. V dropped 5 bases and J dropped 10; count of bases not matched to a gene: 14. The CDR3 is 15 residues long. CDR3 region: CASSPGAHHRGEQFF. The DNA of the CDR3 is TGTGCCAGCAGCCCAGGGGCCCACCACAGGGGCGAGCAGTTCTTC.

This chain connects TRBV5-4 to TRBJ2-5; possibly TRBD1 for D (6 bases). The CDR3 is made up of 15 amino acids. V was cut by 5 bases and J by 2 bases, with 16 bases left in between. In germline, CDR1 is SGHNT, CDR2 YYREEE (reference sequence). The CDR3 loop is CASRLRTASQETQYF. The CDR3 region has the DNA TGTGCCAGCAGGTTACGGACAGCTTCTCAAGAGACCCAGTACTTC.

J is TRBJ2-7 and V is TRBV23-1; D is tentatively TRBD1 or TRBD2 (5 bases each). TRBV23-1 belongs to the ORF category, with a function that is uncertain. V was cut by 3 bases and J by 0 bases, with 21 bases left in between. CDR3 length equals 18 residues. The CDR3 sequence: CASSHREGKAPSSYEQYF. The CDR3 DNA follows: TGCGCCAGCAGTCACCGCGAGGGGAAGGCACCAAGCTCCTACGAGCAGTACTTC.

V is TRBV11-2 and J is TRBJ2-5, with D possibly matching TRBD2 (5 bases). In germline, CDR1 is SGHAT, CDR2 FQNNGV. This CDR3 comprises 14 residues. Trimming stripped 1 base from V and 5 bases from J, with 11 bases between. The CDR3 spells CASSLGASQETQYF. The CDR3 nucleotides read TGTGCCAGCAGCTTAGGGGCTAGCCAGGAGACCCAGTACTTC.